This TCR beta chain was documented in a study of T cell repertoires in cytomegalovirus infection. Turning to the study itself: Indications came from public TCR beta signatures; they pointed to CMV infection and to a matching HLA type. Study conclusions and caveats: What dominated the ex vivo response were HLA-C-restricted CMV-specific TCR beta clonotypes. People with CMV and the relevant HLA were identified by cumulative public TCR beta family frequency.

V gave up 2 bases and J gave up 1 base; unmatched junction bases: 10. There are 16 residues in the CDR3. Germline V CDR1 and CDR2: DFQATT, SNEGSKA (reference sequence). This clonotype was seen more than once but under ten times. The antigen is not known. TCRdb passed the reads through MiXCR, listing each CDR3 protein once. The sample has 200,000 to 250,000 distinct CDR3 sequences, over 20% seen once. V usage is TRBV20-1 and J usage is TRBJ2-5, with 7 positions matching TRBD2. The origin of this receptor is a human donor in good health (CMV status not recorded). Some clones in this sample may be carry-over from other donors' samples. The sequencing input was CD8+ T cells from PBMCs. CDR3 coding DNA: TGCAGTGCTAGACCCCTCGCGACTAGCTCCCAAGAGACCCAGTACTTC. Translation: CSARPLATSSQETQYF.